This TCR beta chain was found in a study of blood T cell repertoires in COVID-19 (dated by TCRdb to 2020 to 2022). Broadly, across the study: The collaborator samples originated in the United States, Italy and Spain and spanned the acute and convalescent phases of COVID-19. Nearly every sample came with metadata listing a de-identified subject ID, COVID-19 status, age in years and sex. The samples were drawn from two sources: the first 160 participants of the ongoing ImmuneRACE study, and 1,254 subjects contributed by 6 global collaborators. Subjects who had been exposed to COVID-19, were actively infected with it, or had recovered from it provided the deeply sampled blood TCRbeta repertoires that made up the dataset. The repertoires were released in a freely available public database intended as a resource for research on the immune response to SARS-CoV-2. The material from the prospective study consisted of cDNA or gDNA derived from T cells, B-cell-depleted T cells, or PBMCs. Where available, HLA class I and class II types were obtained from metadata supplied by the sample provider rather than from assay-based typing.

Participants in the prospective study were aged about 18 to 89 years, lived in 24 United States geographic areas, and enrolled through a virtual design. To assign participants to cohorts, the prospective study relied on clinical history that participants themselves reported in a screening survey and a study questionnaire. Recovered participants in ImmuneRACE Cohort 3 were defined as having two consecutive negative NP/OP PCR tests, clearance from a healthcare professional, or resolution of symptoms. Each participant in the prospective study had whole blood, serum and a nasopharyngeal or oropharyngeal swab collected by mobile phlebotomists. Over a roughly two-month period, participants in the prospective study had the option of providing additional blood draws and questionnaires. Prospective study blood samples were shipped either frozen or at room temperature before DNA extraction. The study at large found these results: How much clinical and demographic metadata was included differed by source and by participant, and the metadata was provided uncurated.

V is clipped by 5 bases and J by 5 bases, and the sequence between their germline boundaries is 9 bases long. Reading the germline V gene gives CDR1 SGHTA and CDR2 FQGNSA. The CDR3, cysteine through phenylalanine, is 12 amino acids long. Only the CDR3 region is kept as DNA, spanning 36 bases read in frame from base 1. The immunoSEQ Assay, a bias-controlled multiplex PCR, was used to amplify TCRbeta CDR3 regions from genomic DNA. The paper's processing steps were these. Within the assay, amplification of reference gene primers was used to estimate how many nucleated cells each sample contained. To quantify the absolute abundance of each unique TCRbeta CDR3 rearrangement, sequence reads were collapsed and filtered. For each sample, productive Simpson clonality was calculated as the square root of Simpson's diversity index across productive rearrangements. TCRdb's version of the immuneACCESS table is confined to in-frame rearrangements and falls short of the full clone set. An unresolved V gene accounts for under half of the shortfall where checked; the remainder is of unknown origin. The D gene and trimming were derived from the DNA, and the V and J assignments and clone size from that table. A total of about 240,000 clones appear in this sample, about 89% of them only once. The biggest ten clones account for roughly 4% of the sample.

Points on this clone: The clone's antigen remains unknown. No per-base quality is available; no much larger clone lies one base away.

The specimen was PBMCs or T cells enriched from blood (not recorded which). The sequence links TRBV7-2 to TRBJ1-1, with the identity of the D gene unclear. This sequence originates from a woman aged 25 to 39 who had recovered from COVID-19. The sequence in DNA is TGTGCCAGCAGCCCGGAGGTAACTGAAGCTTTCTTT. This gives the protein CASSPEVTEAFF.